The 9 T cell receptor beta chains in this list originate from one sample, sequenced in a study of T cells after yellow fever vaccination (dated by TCRdb to the late 2010s). This sample's treatment or condition label indicates: live attenuated yellow fever vaccine strain. Libraries came from 5' RACE. Sequenced on an Illumina HiSeq 2500. The public sequencing data were trimmed at Q25 with fastp and processed into clonotypes with MiXCR by TCRdb, which kept only in-frame beta chains. Every distinct CDR3 protein forms one entry, paired with its most common genes and DNA. Present in this sample are around 150,000 distinct CDR3 sequences, around 7.3% of which were seen just once. The top ten hold around 2.3% of the sample. Specimen: CD4+ T cells sorted from PBMCs, collected less than 6 days after the first yellow fever vaccination. These receptors all come from a man aged 18 to 30 who received the YFV17D yellow fever vaccine.

The V and J genes are TRBV19 and TRBJ2-5; no reliable D call. The germline gives CDR1 LNHDA, CDR2 SQIVND (reference sequence). The CDR3 is made up of 13 amino acids. The V end was cut by 4 bases, the J end by 5 bases, with 11 bases between. DNA of the CDR3: TGTGCCAGTAGTACCACGTTTTGGGAGACCCAGTACTTC. Protein product: CASSTTFWETQYF.

As for this clonotype: One end of the junction is discordant with germline, which a read error may explain. V usage is TRBV5-6 and J usage is TRBJ2-1; 12 bases are a match to TRBD2. Germline V gene data show CDR1 as SGHDT and CDR2 as YYEEEE. The CDR3 is made up of 15 amino acids. The CDR3 spells CAISAGLAGYNEQFF. CDR3 in DNA: TGTGCCATCAGCGCCGGACTAGCGGGGTACAATGAGCAGTTCTTC.

The chain links TRBV7-9 to TRBJ1-2, with TRBD1 as a possible D gene (6 bases). Germline V gene sequence: CDR1 SEHNR, CDR2 FQNEAQ (reference sequence). V was shortened by 1 base and J by 5 bases, with 14 bases between the two germline ends. This CDR3 region has 15 residues. CDR3 DNA: TGTGCCAGCAGCTTAGGGCAGGGGCTGAGGTATGGCTACACCTTC. Translation: CASSLGQGLRYGYTF. The variable domain in full, completed from reference TRBV7-9 and TRBJ1-2, reads DTGVSQNPRHKITKRGQNVTFRCDPISEHNRLYWYRQTLGQGPEFLTYFQNEAQLEKSRLLSDRFSAERPKGSFSTLEIQRTEQGDSAMYLCASSLGQGLRYGYTFGSGTRLTVV.

This clonotype has a handful of counts. The gene calls are TRBV11-2 and TRBJ2-5; either TRBD1 or TRBD2 may fit D (5 bases each). Germline lookup yields CDR1 SGHAT and CDR2 FQNNGV. The CDR3 consists of 13 residues. The V end lost 4 bases, the J end lost 4 bases, and 10 bases lay between the germline ends. The DNA of the CDR3 is TGTGCCAGCAGCTCCGGGACGATAGAGACCCAGTACTTC. Its translation is CASSSGTIETQYF.

The J gene is TRBJ2-4, the V gene TRBV11-2; D unresolved. Deletions cut 10 bases from V and 6 bases from J, with 13 bases between. Germline loops: CDR1 SGHAT, CDR2 FQNNGV. The CDR3 is made up of 12 amino acids. The CDR3 sequence: CATAPAINIQYF. The DNA for the CDR3 is TGTGCCACCGCCCCGGCGATAAACATTCAGTACTTC.

This clonotype was picked up many times. The chain couples TRBV7-6 to TRBJ1-2; 7 bases are shared with TRBD1. Per the germline V gene, CDR1 is SGHVS and CDR2 is FNYEAQ. CDR3 length: 16 amino acids. V dropped 1 base and J dropped 1; count of bases not matched to a gene: 6. DNA of the CDR3: TGTGCCAGCAGCTTAGGGGACCGACAGGGTAACTATGGCTACACCTTC. It is translated as CASSLGDRQGNYGYTF.

This clonotype has a count of ten or more. The chain employs TRBV7-2 and TRBJ2-3, with D possibly TRBD2 on 6 matching bases. The ends were cut back, 5 bases at V and 0 bases at J, with 12 bases in the middle. Germline CDR1 and CDR2: SGHTA and FQGNSA. There are 15 residues in the CDR3. DNA of the CDR3: TGTGCCAGCAGCGTTATAGCGGTGAGCACAGATACGCAGTATTTT. Translation gives CASSVIAVSTDTQYF. The entire variable domain, with the rest obtained from reference TRBV7-2 and TRBJ2-3, is as follows: GAGVSQSPSNKVTEKGKDVELRCDPISGHTALYWYRQSLGQGLEFLIYFQGNSAPDKSGLPSDRFSAERTGGSVSTLTIQRTQQEDSAVYLCASSVIAVSTDTQYFGPGTRLTVL.

This clonotype was observed at least ten times. The J gene is TRBJ2-3, the V gene TRBV18; unclear D gene. The CDR3 is 16 amino acids. Germline lookup yields CDR1 KGHSH and CDR2 LQKENI. V lost 0 bases, J lost 0 bases, and 10 bases lay in between. This CDR3 reads CASSPPQVPSTDTQYF. In DNA, the CDR3 is TGTGCCAGCTCACCACCGCAGGTCCCTAGCACAGATACGCAGTATTTT.

This clonotype has ten or more counts. The V and J genes are TRBV7-6 and TRBJ2-3; 7 nucleotides agree with TRBD2. V lost 6 bases and J lost 4; bases outside the gene matches: 4. This CDR3 has 13 residues. CDR1 and CDR2 (germline): SGHVS, FNYEAQ. The CDR3 DNA reads as TGTGCCAGCAGTCTTAGCGGGCCAGATACGCAGTATTTT. Amino acid sequence: CASSLSGPDTQYF.